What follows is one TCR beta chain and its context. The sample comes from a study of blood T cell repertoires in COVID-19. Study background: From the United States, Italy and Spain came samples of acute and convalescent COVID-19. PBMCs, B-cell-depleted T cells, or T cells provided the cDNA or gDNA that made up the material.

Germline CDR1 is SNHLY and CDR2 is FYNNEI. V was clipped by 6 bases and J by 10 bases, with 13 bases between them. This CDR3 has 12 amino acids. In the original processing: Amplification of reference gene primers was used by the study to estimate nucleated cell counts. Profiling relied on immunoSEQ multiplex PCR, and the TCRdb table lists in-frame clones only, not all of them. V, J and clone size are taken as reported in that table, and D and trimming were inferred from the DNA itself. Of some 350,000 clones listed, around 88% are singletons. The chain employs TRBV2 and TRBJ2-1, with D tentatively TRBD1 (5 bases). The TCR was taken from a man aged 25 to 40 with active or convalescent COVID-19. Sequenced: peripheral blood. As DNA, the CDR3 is TGTGCCAGCAGCCAGGGCCGTGTCGAGCAGTTCTTC. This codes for CASSQGRVEQFF.